The 21 T cell receptor beta chains given below trace back to one sample, sequenced in a study of blood T cell repertoires in COVID-19. Only in-frame clones appear in the TCRdb table, and some are missing; sequencing was by immunoSEQ multiplex PCR. The profile covers nearly 40,000 clones, with over 80% appearing a single time and roughly 10% taken by the ten largest. The sample taken for sequencing was peripheral blood. These receptors came from a woman in her 70s with acute or convalescent COVID-19.

This clone was counted a single time. The CDR3 protein is CATSQRTDYNEQFF. For the CDR3, the DNA is TGTGCCACCAGTCAGAGGACAGACTACAATGAGCAGTTCTTC. This chain links TRBV24-1 with TRBJ2-1; TRBD1 is a possible D gene (6 bases). In germline, CDR1 is KGHDR, CDR2 SFDVKD. With 6 bases removed from V and 3 bases from J, the gap between germline ends came to 11 bases. The CDR3 has 14 residues.

The chain combines TRBV5-5 with TRBJ2-2; 11 bases agree with TRBD2. Germline values: CDR1 SGHKS, CDR2 YYEKEE (reference sequence). Unmatched junction bases numbered 1, after V lost 2 bases and J lost 1 base. CDR3 size: 16 residues. The CDR3 is CASSFGTSGNTGELFF. The CDR3 DNA reads TGTGCCAGCAGCTTCGGGACTAGCGGGAACACCGGGGAGCTGTTTTTT.

This clone has only a few counts. This sequence joins TRBV9 and TRBJ2-1; perhaps TRBD2 as D (6 bases). The CDR3 contains 15 residues. Germline V CDR1 and CDR2: SGDLS, YYNGEE. Trimming pared 0 bases from V and 2 bases from J, leaving 9 bases between. CDR3 DNA: TGTGCCAGCAGCGTAGCGCGGGGACCCTACAATGAGCAGTTCTTC. It codes for CASSVARGPYNEQFF.

The chain carries TRBV28 and TRBJ2-3, with a tentative D call TRBD1 (6 bases). Germline values: CDR1 MDHEN, CDR2 SYDVKM. V shed 8 bases and J shed 0 bases, with 9 bases lying between them. This CDR3 is built from 13 residues. The CDR3 is CASGGYSTDTQYF. As DNA, the CDR3 is TGTGCCAGCGGGGGCTATAGCACAGATACGCAGTATTTT.

V gene TRBV7-9 combines with J gene TRBJ2-1; 10 bases fit TRBD2. Per the germline V gene, CDR1 is SEHNR and CDR2 is FQNEAQ (reference sequence). V was clipped by 5 bases and J by 8 bases; unmatched bases: 12. This CDR3 spans 16 amino acids. DNA for the CDR3: TGTGCCAGCAGCCCACGGGGTCAGCGGGGGGGCGATGAGCAGTTCTTC. Residues: CASSPRGQRGGDEQFF. Combining the CDR3 with reference TRBV7-9 and TRBJ2-1 gives the whole variable domain DTGVSQNPRHKITKRGQNVTFRCDPISEHNRLYWYRQTLGQGPEFLTYFQNEAQLEKSRLLSDRFSAERPKGSFSTLEIQRTEQGDSAMYLCASSPRGQRGGDEQFFGPGTRLTVL.

V and J are TRBV18 and TRBJ1-2; D possibly corresponds to TRBD1 (5 bases). This CDR3 region has 13 residues. CDR1 is KGHSH, CDR2 LQKENI, per germline. Trimming left V 3 bases short and J 3 bases short, with 8 bases between. The CDR3 DNA is TGTGCCAGCTCACCGGGGCCGGACTATGGCTACACCTTC. It codes for CASSPGPDYGYTF.

The J gene is TRBJ1-2, the V gene TRBV4-2; tentatively, D is TRBD1 (6 bases). V was clipped by 0 bases and J by 4 bases, with 12 bases between them. The germline gives CDR1 LGHNA, CDR2 YNFKEQ. This CDR3 spans 15 amino acids. CDR3 region: CASSQDPRGGYGYTF. CDR3 coding DNA: TGTGCCAGCAGCCAAGATCCCAGGGGCGGCTATGGCTACACCTTC.

This clone came up once. The chain is built from TRBV19 and TRBJ2-1, with D perhaps TRBD2 (6 bases). From germline, CDR1 is LNHDA and CDR2 SQIVND (reference sequence). The CDR3 runs to 16 residues. V lost 5 bases to trimming and J lost 4 bases, with 18 bases between them. CDR3 nucleotides: TGTGCCAGTAGTGCCCTTGGCGCGGGAAGATACAATGAGCAGTTCTTC. As protein: CASSALGAGRYNEQFF.

This chain links TRBV6-5 with TRBJ2-5; D is ambiguous. The CDR3 length is 14 residues. Trimming cost V 8 bases and J 4 bases, with 17 bases left between them. The germline CDR1 and CDR2 sequences are MNHEY and SVGAGI. As DNA, the CDR3 is TGTGCCAGCGGCGACCCCGGCTCGGGAGAGACCCAGTACTTC. Encoded protein: CASGDPGSGETQYF.

V gene TRBV30 combines with J gene TRBJ2-5; the match to TRBD1 covers 7 bases. CDR1 and CDR2 (germline): GTSNPN, SVGIG (reference sequence). The CDR3 runs to 13 residues. The junction had 2 bases not matched to a gene; V was cut back by 1 base and J by 3 bases. This chain's CDR3 is CAWSAGTEETQYF. The CDR3 nucleotides are TGTGCCTGGAGTGCTGGGACAGAAGAGACCCAGTACTTC.

CDR3 nucleotide sequence: TGTGCCAGCTCACCAACAGGGGGAGGTGAACCCCTCCACTTT. Protein product: CASSPTGGGEPLHF. The chain uses TRBV18 and TRBJ1-6, with TRBD1 matching 8 bases. There are 14 residues in the CDR3. The V gene end was trimmed by 2 bases and the J gene end by 12 bases; junction bases not matched to a gene: 6. The germline V gene has CDR1 KGHSH and CDR2 LQKENI.

This clone was seen a single time. The chain carries TRBV11-3 and TRBJ2-1; 9 bases agree with TRBD2. The junction had 4 bases not matched to a gene; V was cut back by 1 base and J by 6 bases. The CDR3 covers 15 residues. Germline loops: CDR1 SGHNT, CDR2 YENEEA. CDR3 in amino acids: CASSLGGGAVNEQFF. CDR3 bases: TGTGCCAGCAGCTTAGGCGGGGGGGCCGTCAATGAGCAGTTCTTC.

V and J are TRBV6-4 and TRBJ1-2; 12 nucleotides match TRBD1. This CDR3 has 17 amino acids. V shed 0 bases and J 4 bases; nucleotides not matched to a gene: 6. The germline V gene has CDR1 MRHNA and CDR2 SNTAGT. CDR3 in amino acids: CASSDSGDRGRGYGYTF. In nucleotides, the CDR3 is TGTGCCAGCAGTGACTCGGGGGACAGGGGGCGAGGCTATGGCTACACCTTC.

This chain joins TRBV27 and TRBJ2-5, with 8 bases lining up with TRBD2. The CDR3 extends over 11 amino acids. Germline V lookup: CDR1 MNHEY, CDR2 SMNVEV (reference sequence). Trimming removed 10 bases from V and 7 bases from J; junction bases left unmatched: 5. This CDR3 reads CATSGGVTQYF. CDR3 DNA: TGTGCCACTTCGGGGGGGGTGACCCAGTACTTC.

This chain connects TRBV6-1 to TRBJ1-2; a weak D match, TRBD1 (6 bases). Germline lookup yields CDR1 MNHNS and CDR2 SASEGT. V shed 3 bases and J shed 8 bases, with 10 bases lying between them. The CDR3 spans 12 residues. The CDR3 coding sequence is TGTGCCAGCAGTGATACAGGGCGGGGCTACACCTTC. Protein sequence: CASSDTGRGYTF.

The CDR3 loop reads CASSIGQGTNEAFF. CDR3 DNA: TGTGCCAGTAGTATAGGGCAGGGGACTAATGAAGCTTTCTTT. The chain uses TRBV19 and TRBJ1-1; a possible D gene is TRBD1 (6 bases). Germline values: CDR1 LNHDA, CDR2 SQIVND (reference sequence). The CDR3 has 14 residues. V lost 1 base and J 7 bases, leaving 13 bases between the germline ends.

The chain combines TRBV3-1 (or the pseudogene TRBV3-2) with TRBJ2-1; perhaps TRBD1 as D (6 bases). V shed 2 bases and J shed 4 bases, with 12 bases lying between them. Germline V gene lookup returns CDR1 LGHDT and CDR2 YNNKEL (reference sequence). The CDR3 spans 15 residues. The CDR3 reads CASSQSQGMYNEQFF. The CDR3 DNA sequence: TGTGCCAGCAGCCAAAGCCAGGGGATGTACAATGAGCAGTTCTTC.

In its sample, this clone was seen once. The chain couples TRBV4-2 to TRBJ1-4, with a tentative D call TRBD1 (6 bases). Trimming shortened V by 4 bases and J by 6 bases, and 12 bases separated the two germline ends. This CDR3 has 14 residues. Germline V lookup: CDR1 LGHNA, CDR2 YNFKEQ. CDR3 DNA: TGTGCCAGCAGCCTTAGGGGGTCCGATGAAAAACTGTTTTTT. As protein: CASSLRGSDEKLFF.

This sequence joins TRBV2 and TRBJ2-3, with 8 nucleotides matching TRBD1. The CDR3 runs to 17 residues. The V and J ends lost 3 bases and 4 bases, in that order; junction bases with no gene match: 12. Germline CDR1 SNHLY, CDR2 FYNNEI. The CDR3 sequence is CASSESRGTGRADTQYF. CDR3 sequence (DNA): TGTGCCAGCAGTGAGAGTCGAGGGACAGGCCGCGCAGATACGCAGTATTTT.

The rearrangement links TRBV21-1 to TRBJ2-1; the table's D call, TRBD2, was not checked against the DNA. TRBV21-1 is designated a pseudogene. The CDR3 covers 13 residues. CDR3 sequence reads: CACQLAGNNEQFF. DNA of the CDR3: TGTGCCTGCCAACTAGCGGGTAACAATGAGCAGTTCTTC.

The rearrangement joins TRBV7-9 to TRBJ2-2; 8 bases agree with TRBD2. CDR1 and CDR2 (germline): SEHNR, FQNEAQ (reference sequence). The CDR3 is 16 amino acids. V shed 5 bases and J 4 bases; nucleotides not matched to a gene: 9. This CDR3 is CASSAPGLGVTGELFF. In DNA form, the CDR3 reads TGTGCCAGCAGCGCACCGGGACTAGGGGTCACCGGGGAGCTGTTTTTT.